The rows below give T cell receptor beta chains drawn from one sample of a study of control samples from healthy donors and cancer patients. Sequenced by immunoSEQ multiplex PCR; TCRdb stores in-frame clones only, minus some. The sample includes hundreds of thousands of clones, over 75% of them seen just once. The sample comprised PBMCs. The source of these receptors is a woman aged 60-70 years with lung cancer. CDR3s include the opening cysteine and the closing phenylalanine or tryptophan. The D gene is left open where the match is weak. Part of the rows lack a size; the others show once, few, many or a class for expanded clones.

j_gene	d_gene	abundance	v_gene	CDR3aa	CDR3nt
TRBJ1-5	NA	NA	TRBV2	CASSEARTYSNQPQHF	TGTGCCAGCAGTGAAGCGCGCACCTATAGCAATCAGCCCCAGCATTTT
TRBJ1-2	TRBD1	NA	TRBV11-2	CASRPGQGGYTF	TGTGCCAGCAGACCCGGACAGGGGGGCTACACCTTC
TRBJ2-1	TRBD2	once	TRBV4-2	CASSQVSGRGHNEQFF	TGTGCCAGCAGCCAAGTGAGCGGGAGGGGCCACAATGAGCAGTTCTTC
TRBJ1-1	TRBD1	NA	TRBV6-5	CASSTGGMNTEAFF	TGTGCCAGCAGTACAGGGGGGATGAACACTGAAGCTTTCTTT
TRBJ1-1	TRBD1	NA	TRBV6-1	CASSESWTGVLNTEAFF	TGTGCCAGCAGTGAATCCTGGACAGGGGTTTTGAACACTGAAGCTTTCTTT
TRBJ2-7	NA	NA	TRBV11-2	CASSLSGRQGYEQYF	TGTGCCAGCAGCTTAAGTGGGCGGCAGGGCTACGAGCAGTACTTC
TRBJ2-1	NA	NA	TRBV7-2	CASSKRDLSSQFF	TGTGCCAGCAGCAAACGGGACTTATCTTCCCAGTTCTTC
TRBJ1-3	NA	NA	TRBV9	CASSVARGPSPLSGNTIYF	TGTGCCAGCAGCGTAGCTCGAGGGCCTTCTCCCCTCTCTGGAAACACCATATATTTT
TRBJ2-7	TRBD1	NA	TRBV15	CATSRGQGARSEQYF	TGTGCCACCAGCCGAGGACAGGGGGCGCGGAGCGAGCAGTACTTC
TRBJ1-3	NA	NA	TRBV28	CASSFQHPLYRSPSNSGNTIYF	TGTGCCAGCAGTTTTCAGCATCCCCTATACCGTAGCCCCTCAAACTCTGGAAACACCATATATTTT
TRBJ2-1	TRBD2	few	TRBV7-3	CASGGGSYNEQFF	TGTGCCAGCGGCGGGGGGTCCTACAATGAGCAGTTCTTC
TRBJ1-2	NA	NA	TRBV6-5	CASSLEQINYGYTF	TGTGCCAGCAGCCTGGAACAGATTAACTATGGCTACACCTTC
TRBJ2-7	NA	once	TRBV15	CATSRGSSASFDEQYF	TGTGCCACCAGCAGAGGTTCTAGTGCTAGTTTCGACGAGCAGTACTTC
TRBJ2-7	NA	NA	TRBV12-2	CASRFLPGQFGEQYF	TGTGCAAGTCGCTTCTTGCCCGGACAGTTCGGCGAGCAGTACTTC
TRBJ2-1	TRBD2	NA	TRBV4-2	CASSQDLRGGGGYNEQFF	TGTGCCAGCAGCCAAGATCTCCGTGGCGGGGGGGGCTACAATGAGCAGTTCTTC
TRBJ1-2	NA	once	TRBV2	CASSGDLGNIGGYTF	TGTGCCAGCAGTGGGGACTTAGGGAATATTGGTGGCTACACCTTC
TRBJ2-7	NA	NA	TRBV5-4	CASSSTGKDYEQYF	TGTGCCAGCAGCTCAACAGGGAAAGATTACGAGCAGTACTTC
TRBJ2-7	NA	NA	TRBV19	CASGEPGFMPYEQYF	TGTGCCAGTGGTGAGCCGGGATTTATGCCATACGAGCAGTACTTC
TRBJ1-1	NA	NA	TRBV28	CASSLGGRGSTEAFF	TGTGCCAGCAGTTTAGGAGGGCGGGGGAGCACTGAAGCTTTCTTT
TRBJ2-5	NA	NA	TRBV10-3	CAISDTPVLSQETQYF	TGTGCCATCAGTGATACTCCCGTATTGTCCCAAGAGACCCAGTACTTC
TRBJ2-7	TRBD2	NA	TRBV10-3	CAIRQTSGRYEQYF	TGTGCCATCCGCCAAACTAGCGGGAGATACGAGCAGTACTTC
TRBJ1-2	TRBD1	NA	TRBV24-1	CATSDRQGDYGYTF	TGTGCCACCAGTGACCGACAGGGAGACTATGGCTACACCTTC
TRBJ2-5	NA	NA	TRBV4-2	CASSQDTQGMETQYF	TGTGCCAGCAGCCAAGATACCCAGGGCATGGAGACCCAGTACTTC
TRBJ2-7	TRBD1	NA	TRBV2	CASSWGQGPSEQYF	TGTGCCAGCAGTTGGGGACAGGGACCGAGCGAGCAGTACTTC
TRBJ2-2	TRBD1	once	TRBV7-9	CASSFSQQGAKELFF	TGTGCCAGCAGCTTTAGCCAACAGGGGGCAAAGGAGCTGTTTTTT
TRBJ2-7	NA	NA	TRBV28	CASRRQGDSYEQYF	TGTGCCAGCAGGAGACAAGGGGACTCCTACGAGCAGTACTTC
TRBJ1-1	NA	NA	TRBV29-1	CSVGKDREAFF	TGCAGCGTTGGAAAGGATCGTGAAGCTTTCTTT
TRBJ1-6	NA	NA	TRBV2	CASSELKKTSPLHF	TGTGCCAGCAGTGAACTTAAGAAAACTTCACCCCTCCACTTT
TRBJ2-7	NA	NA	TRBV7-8	CASSLVSGATEQYF	TGTGCCAGCAGCTTAGTAAGCGGTGCTACTGAGCAGTACTTC
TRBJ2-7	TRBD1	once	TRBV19	CATGQGASYEQYF	TGTGCCACGGGACAGGGGGCCTCCTACGAGCAGTACTTC
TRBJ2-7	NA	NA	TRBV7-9	CASSLASGPYEQYF	TGTGCCAGCAGCTTAGCTAGCGGTCCCTACGAGCAGTACTTC
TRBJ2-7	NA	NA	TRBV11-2	CASSWMGTSYEQYF	TGTGCCAGCAGCTGGATGGGCACATCCTACGAGCAGTACTTC
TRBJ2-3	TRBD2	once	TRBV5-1	CATGLAGQDTQYF	TGCGCTACCGGACTAGCGGGGCAAGATACGCAGTATTTT
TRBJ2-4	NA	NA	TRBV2	CASSPSFREAKNIQYF	TGTGCCAGCAGTCCCTCTTTTAGGGAAGCCAAAAACATTCAGTACTTC
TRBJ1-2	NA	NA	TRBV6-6	CASSYPTVREGGYTF	TGTGCCAGCAGTTACCCGACAGTCCGCGAGGGGGGCTACACCTTC
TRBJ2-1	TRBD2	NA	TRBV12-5	CASGGTSGRPDEQFF	TGTGCTAGTGGCGGGACTAGCGGACGACCCGATGAGCAGTTCTTC